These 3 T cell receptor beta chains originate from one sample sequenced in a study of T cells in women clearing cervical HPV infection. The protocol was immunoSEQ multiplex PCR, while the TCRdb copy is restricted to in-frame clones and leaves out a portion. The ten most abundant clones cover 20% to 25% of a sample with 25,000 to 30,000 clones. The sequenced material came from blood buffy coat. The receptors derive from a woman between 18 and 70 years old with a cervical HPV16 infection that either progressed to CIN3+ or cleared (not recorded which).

CDR3 in amino acids: CAISESMGLAGESAEQFF. The CDR3 bases that were read are TGTGCCATCAGTGAGTCCATGGGACTAGCGGGAGAATCGGCTGAG. V is TRBV10-3 and J is TRBJ2-1, with 14 bases lining up with TRBD2. The read is 3 residues too short to cover the CDR3 end, so that end is filled in from the germline J gene. The CDR3 loop spans 18 amino acids. V shed 0 bases and J 9 bases; nucleotides not matched to a gene: 10. Germline CDR1 is ENHRY and CDR2 is SYGVKD.

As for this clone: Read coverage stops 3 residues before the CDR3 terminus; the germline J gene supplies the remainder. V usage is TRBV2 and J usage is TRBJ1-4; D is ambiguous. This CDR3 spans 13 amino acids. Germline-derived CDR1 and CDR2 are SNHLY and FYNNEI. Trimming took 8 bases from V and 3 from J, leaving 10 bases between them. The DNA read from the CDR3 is TGTGCCAGCCGGGGTAGGCCTAATGAAAAA. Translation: CASRGRPNEK. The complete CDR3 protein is CASRGRPNEKLFF.

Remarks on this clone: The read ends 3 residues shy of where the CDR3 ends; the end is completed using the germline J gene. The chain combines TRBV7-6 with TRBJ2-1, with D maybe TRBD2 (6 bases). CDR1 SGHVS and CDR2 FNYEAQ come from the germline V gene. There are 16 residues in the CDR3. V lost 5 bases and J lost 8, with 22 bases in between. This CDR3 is CASSLSSAGIMDEQFF. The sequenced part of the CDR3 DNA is TGTGCCAGCAGCCTAAGCTCGGCGGGGATTATGGATGAG.